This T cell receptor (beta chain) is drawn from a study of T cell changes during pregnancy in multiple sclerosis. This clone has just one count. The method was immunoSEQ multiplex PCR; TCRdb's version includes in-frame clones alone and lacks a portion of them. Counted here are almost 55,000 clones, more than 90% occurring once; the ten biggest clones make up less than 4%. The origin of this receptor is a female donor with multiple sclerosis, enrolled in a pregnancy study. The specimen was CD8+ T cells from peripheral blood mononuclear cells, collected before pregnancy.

In nucleotides, the CDR3 is TGTGCCACCAGCAGAGTTGGGGCATGGGAGACCCAGTACTTC. Translation: CATSRVGAWETQYF. This chain connects TRBV15 to TRBJ2-5; D might be TRBD1 (5 bases). CDR1 is LNHNV and CDR2 is YYDKDF in the germline V gene (reference sequence). There are 14 residues in the CDR3. V was clipped by 1 base and J by 5 bases, with 11 bases between them.